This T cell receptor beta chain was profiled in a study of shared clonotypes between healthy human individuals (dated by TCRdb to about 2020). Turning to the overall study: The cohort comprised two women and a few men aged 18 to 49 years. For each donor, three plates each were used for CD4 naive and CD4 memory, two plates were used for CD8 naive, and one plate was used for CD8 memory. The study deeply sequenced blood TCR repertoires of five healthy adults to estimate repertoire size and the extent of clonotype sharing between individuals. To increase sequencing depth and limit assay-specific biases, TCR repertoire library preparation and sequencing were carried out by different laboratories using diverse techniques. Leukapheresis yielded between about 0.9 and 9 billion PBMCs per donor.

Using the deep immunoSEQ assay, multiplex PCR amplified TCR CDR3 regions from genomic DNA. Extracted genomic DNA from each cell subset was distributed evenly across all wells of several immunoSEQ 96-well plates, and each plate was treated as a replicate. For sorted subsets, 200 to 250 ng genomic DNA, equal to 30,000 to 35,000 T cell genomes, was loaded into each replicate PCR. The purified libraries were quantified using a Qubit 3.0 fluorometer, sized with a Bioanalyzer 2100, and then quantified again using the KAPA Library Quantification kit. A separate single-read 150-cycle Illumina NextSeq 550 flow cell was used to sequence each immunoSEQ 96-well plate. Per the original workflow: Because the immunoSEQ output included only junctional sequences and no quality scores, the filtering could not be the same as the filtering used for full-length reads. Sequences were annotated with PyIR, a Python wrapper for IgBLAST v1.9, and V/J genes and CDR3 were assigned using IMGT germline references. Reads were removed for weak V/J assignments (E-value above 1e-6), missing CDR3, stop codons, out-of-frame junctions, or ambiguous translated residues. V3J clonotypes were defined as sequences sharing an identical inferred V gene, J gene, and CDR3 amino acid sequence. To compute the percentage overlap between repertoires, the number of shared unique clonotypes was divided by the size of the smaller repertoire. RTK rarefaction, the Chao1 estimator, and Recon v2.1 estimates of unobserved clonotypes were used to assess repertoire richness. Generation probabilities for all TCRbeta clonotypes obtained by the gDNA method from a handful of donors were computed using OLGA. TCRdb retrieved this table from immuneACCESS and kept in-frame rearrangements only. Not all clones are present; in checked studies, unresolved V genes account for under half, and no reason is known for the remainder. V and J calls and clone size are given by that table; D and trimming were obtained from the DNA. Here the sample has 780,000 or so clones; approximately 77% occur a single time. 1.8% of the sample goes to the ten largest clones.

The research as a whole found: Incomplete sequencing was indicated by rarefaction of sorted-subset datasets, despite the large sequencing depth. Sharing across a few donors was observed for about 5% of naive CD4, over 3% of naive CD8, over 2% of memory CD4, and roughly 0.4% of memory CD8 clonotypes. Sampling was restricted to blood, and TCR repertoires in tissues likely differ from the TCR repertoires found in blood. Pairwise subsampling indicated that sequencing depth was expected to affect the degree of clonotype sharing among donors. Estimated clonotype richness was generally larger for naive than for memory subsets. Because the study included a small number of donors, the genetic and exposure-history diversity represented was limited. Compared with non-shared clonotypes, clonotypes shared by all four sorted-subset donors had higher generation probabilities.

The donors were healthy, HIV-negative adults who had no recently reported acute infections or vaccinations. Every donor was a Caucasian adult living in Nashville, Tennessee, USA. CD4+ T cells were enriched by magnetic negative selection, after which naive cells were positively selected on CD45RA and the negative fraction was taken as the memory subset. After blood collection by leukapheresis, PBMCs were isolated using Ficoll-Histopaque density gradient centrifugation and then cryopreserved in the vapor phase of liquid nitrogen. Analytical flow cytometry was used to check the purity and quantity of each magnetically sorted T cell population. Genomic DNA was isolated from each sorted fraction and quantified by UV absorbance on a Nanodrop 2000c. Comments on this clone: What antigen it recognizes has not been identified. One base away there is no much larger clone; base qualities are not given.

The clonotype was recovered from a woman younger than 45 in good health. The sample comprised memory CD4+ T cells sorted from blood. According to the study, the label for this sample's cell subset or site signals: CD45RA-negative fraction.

The nucleotide sequence is TGTGCCAGCCGGAGAGGAGGTCAGCCCCAGCATTTT. This encodes CASRRGGQPQHF. In this chain, TRBV2 is recombined with TRBJ1-5, with the D segment identity uncertain. Between the V and J ends, shortened by 8 bases and 6 bases respectively, the junction contains 11 bases. The germline V gene supplies CDR1 SNHLY and CDR2 FYNNEI. Taken from cysteine to phenylalanine, the CDR3 has 12 residues. Only CDR3 DNA remains: 36 bases, in frame from the first base.